This entry describes one T cell receptor beta chain. What it binds is unknown. The data originate from a study of PD-1 blockade in classical Hodgkin lymphoma. Study-wide context: Intravenous delivery of nivolumab at 3 mg/kg to patients occurred every 2 weeks. Study-level findings and limits: Patients who began taking nivolumab under 1 year after ASCT were left out. Significantly greater TCR diversity emerged by C4D1 in CD4+ cells but not CD8+ cells. Lower baseline TCR diversity marked trial partial responders and progressors.

Only in-frame clones appear in the TCRdb table, and some are missing; sequencing was by immunoSEQ multiplex PCR. The table lists 25,000 to 30,000 clones, approximately 79% of them singletons, with over 0.5% in the top ten. Trimming pared 6 bases from V and 4 bases from J, leaving 9 bases between. CDR3 length: 12 residues. Germline V gene data show CDR1 as MNHNS and CDR2 as SASEGT. Stated time point: cycle 4 day 1 (C4D1), after 5 to 7 weeks of nivolumab. Every patient had relapsed following autologous stem cell transplantation, and cohorts differed in brentuximab vedotin exposure. Researchers used magnetic negative selection to pull out pure CD4+ T cells from thawed PBMCs.

The rearrangement links TRBV6-1 to TRBJ1-1; D gene uncertain. The receptor comes from a human donor with classical Hodgkin lymphoma. The specimen comprised CD4+ T cells from blood, sampled before the fourth cycle of nivolumab. The CDR3 bases are TGTGCCAGCAGGCTCTCAGCCACTGAAGCTTTCTTT. Its protein is CASRLSATEAFF.